The present entry profiles one TCR beta chain with its context. The CDR3 spans 11 residues. Deletions cut 5 bases from V and 9 bases from J, with 10 bases between. This record comes from a study of blood T cell repertoires in COVID-19. Repertoires were generated with immunoSEQ multiplex PCR, while TCRdb's copy carries only in-frame clones and drops some. Among 55,000 to 85,000 clones listed, roughly 88% were seen once. The sequenced sample was peripheral blood. This receptor was taken from a human donor in a cohort sampled during active COVID-19. The genes are TRBV12-3 or TRBV12-4 and TRBJ1-1; D unclear. The CDR3 region is CASSPRGKAFF. CDR3 coding DNA: TGTGCCAGCAGTCCGCGAGGGAAAGCTTTCTTT.